This T cell receptor beta chain was sequenced during a study of cytomegalovirus exposure and HLA in healthy donors. Whole-study results and caveats: In vitro data verified a few CMV-associated chains as specific for CMV antigens.

Trimming left V 7 bases short and J 1 base short, with 14 bases between. The CDR3 has 15 amino acids. Germline V gene lookup returns CDR1 SNHLY and CDR2 FYNNEI. On this clone: Its specificity is unknown.

Vbeta (60) and Jbeta (13) primers were used in the PCR. Some clones are missing from TCRdb's copy, which holds only in-frame ones; the method was immunoSEQ multiplex PCR. The sample consists of around 150,000 clones, about 80% of them appearing once. Sequenced material: PBMCs. The clonotype comes from a man aged 18 to 29 in good health and CMV-seropositive. The V gene is TRBV2, the J gene TRBJ1-5, with D possibly TRBD1 on 5 matching bases. CDR3 in amino acids: CASMGQGGSNQPQHF. In nucleotides, the CDR3 is TGTGCCAGCATGGGTCAGGGAGGGAGCAATCAGCCCCAGCATTTT. Together with reference TRBV2 and TRBJ1-5, the CDR3 gives the full variable domain: EPEVTQTPSHQVTQMGQEVILRCVPISNHLYFYWYRQILGQKVEFLVSFYNNEISEKSEIFDDQFSVERPDGSNFTLKIRSTKLEDSAMYFCASMGQGGSNQPQHFGDGTRLSIL.